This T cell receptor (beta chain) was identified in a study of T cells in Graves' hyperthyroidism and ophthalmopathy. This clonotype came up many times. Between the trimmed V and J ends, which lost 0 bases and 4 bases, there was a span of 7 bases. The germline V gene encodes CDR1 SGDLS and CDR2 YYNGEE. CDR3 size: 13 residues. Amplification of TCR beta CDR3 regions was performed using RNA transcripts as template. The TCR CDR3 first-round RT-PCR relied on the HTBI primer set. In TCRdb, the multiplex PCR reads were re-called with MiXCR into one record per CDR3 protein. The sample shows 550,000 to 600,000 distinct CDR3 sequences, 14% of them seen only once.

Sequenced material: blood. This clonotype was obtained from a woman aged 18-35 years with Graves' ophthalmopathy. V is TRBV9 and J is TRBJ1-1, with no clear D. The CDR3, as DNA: TGTGCCAGCAGCGTAGCCCTATTCACTGAAGCTTTCTTT. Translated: CASSVALFTEAFF.